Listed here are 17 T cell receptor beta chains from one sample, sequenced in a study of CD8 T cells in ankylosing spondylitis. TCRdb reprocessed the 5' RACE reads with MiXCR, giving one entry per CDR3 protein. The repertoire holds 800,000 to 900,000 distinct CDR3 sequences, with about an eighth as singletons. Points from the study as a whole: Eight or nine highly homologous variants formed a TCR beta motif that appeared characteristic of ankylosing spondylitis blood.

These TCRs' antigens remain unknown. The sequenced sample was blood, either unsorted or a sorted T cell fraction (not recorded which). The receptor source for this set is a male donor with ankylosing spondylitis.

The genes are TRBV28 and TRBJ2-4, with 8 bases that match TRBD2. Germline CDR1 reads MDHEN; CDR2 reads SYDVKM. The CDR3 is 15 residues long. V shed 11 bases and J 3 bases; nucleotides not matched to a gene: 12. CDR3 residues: CASQSGGRDKNIQYF. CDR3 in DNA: TGTGCCTCCCAGTCGGGGGGGCGCGACAAAAACATTCAGTACTTC.

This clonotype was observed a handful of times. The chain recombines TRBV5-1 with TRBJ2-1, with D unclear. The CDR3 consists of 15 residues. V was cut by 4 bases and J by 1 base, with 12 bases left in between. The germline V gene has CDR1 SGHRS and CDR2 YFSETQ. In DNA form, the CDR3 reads TGCGCCAGCAGCATGGACCTAGGGTCCTACAATGAGCAGTTCTTC. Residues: CASSMDLGSYNEQFF.

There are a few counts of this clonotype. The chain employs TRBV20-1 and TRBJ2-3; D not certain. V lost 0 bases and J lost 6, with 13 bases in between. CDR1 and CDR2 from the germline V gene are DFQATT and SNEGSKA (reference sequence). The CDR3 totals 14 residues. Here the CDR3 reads CSARDRVAQDTQYF. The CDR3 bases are TGCAGTGCTAGAGATCGTGTGGCCCAGGATACGCAGTATTTT.

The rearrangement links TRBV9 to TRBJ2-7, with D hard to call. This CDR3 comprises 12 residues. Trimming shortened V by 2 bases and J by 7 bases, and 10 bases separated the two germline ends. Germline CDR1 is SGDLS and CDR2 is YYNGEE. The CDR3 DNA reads TGTGCCAGCAGCGTTGACGAGTGGGAGCAGTACTTC. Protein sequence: CASSVDEWEQYF.

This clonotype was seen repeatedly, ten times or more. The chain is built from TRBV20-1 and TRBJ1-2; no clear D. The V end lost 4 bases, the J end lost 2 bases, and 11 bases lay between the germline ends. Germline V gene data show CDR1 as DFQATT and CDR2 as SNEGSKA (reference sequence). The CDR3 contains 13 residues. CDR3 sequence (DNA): TGCAGTGCTAAGACCCGGTCCAACTATGGCTACACCTTC. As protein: CSAKTRSNYGYTF.

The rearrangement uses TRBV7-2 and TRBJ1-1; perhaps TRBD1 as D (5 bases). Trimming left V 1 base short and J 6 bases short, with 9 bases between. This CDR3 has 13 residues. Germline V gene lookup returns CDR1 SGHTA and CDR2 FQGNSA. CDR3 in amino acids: CASSLDQGSEAFF. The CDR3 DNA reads TGTGCCAGCAGCTTAGATCAGGGCTCTGAAGCTTTCTTT.

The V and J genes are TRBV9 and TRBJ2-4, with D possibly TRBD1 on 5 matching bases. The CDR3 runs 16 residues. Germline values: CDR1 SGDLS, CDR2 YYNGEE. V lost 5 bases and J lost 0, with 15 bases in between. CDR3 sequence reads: CASRARQHIAKNIQYF. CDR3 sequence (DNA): TGTGCCAGCAGGGCGAGACAGCACATAGCCAAAAACATTCAGTACTTC.

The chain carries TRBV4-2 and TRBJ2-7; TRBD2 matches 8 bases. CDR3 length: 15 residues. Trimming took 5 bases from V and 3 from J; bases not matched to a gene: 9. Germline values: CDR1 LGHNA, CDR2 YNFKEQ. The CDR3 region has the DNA TGTGCCAGCAGCTCTTCCGGGACTAGTATCTACGAGCAGTACTTC. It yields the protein CASSSSGTSIYEQYF.

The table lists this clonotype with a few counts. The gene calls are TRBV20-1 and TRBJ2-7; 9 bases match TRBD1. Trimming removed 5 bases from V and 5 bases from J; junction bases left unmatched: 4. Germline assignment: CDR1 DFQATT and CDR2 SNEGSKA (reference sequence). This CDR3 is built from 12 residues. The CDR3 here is CSAWTGVNEQYF. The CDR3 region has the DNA TGCAGTGCTTGGACAGGGGTAAACGAGCAGTACTTC.

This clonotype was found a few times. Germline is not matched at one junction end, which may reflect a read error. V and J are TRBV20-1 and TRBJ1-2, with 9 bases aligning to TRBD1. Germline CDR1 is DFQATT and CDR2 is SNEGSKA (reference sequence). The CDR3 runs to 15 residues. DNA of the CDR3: TGCAGTGCTCCCATCCCGACAGGGGGAGGCTATGACTACACCTTC. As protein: CSAPIPTGGGYDYTF.

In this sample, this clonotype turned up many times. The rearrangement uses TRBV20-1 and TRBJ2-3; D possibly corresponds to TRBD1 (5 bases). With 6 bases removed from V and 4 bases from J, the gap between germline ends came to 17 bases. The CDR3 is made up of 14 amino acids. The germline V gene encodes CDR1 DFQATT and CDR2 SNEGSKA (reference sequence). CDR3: CSAPRGRAADTQYF. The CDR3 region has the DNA TGCAGTGCCCCTAGGGGCAGGGCGGCAGATACGCAGTATTTT.

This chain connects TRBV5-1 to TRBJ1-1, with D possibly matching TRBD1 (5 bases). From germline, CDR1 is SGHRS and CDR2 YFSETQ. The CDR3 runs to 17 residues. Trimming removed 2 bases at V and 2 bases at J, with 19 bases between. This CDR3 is CASSFWGSTGPNTEAFF. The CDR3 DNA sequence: TGCGCCAGCAGCTTTTGGGGAAGTACGGGGCCTAACACTGAAGCTTTCTTT.

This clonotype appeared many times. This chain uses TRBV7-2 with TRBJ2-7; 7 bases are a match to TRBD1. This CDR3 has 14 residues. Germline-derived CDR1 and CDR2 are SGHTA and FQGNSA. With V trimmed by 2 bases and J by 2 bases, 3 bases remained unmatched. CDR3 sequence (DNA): TGTGCCAGCAGCTTACACGGACAGGCCTACGAGCAGTACTTC. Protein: CASSLHGQAYEQYF.

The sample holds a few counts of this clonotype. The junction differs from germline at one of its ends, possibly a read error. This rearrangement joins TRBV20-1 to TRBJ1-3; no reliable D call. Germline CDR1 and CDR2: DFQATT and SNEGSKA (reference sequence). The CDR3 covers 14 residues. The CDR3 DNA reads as TGCAGTGCCAGAGTTGATTTCTCTGGAAACACCATATATTTT. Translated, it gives CSARVDFSGNTIYF.

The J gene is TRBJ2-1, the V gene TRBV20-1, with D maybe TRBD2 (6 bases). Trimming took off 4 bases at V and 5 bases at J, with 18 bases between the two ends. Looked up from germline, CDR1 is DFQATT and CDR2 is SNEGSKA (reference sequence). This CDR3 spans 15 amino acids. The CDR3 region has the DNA TGCAGTGCTATAAAGTCCCGGGACTTCCACAATGAGCAGTTCTTC. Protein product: CSAIKSRDFHNEQFF.

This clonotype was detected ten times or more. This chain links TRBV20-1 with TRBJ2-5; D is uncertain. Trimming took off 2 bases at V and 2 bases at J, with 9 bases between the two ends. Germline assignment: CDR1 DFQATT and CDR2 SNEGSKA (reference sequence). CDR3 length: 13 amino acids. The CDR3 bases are TGCAGTGCTAGATCCCGAATACAAGAGACCCAGTACTTC. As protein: CSARSRIQETQYF.

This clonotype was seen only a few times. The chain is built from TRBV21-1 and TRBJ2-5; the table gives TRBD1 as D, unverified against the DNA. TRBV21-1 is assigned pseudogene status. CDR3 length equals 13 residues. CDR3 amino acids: CASSKRRGETQYF. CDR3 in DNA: TGTGCCAGCAGCAAGCGGAGGGGGGAGACCCAGTACTTC.